This T cell receptor (beta chain) was obtained from a study of technical replicates of blood from a handful of donors. Clones were read by immunoSEQ multiplex PCR, and TCRdb kept only the in-frame ones, dropping some. This table has 70,000 to 85,000 clones, almost 98% appearing once. The sequence was collected from a human donor in good health. What was sequenced was T cells isolated from PBMCs.

Written as DNA, the CDR3 is TGCAGCGTTGGAGAAGAGTCGGGTACTGGGGCCAACGTCCTGACTTTC. It yields the protein CSVGEESGTGANVLTF. This sequence joins TRBV29-1 and TRBJ2-6; D uncertain. In germline, CDR1 is SQVTM, CDR2 ANQGSEA. This CDR3 is 16 amino acids long. Trimming cost V 4 bases and J 2 bases, with 15 bases left between them. The full variable domain, with the rest looked up from reference TRBV29-1 and TRBJ2-6, is SAVISQKPSRDICQRGTSLTIQCQVDSQVTMMFWYRQQPGQSLTLIATANQGSEATYESGFVIDKFPISRPNLTFSTLTVSNMSPEDSSIYLCSVGEESGTGANVLTFGAGSRLTVL.